These 5 T cell receptor beta chains were sequenced from one sample in a study of T cell responses to AZD1222 COVID-19 vaccine. Using immunoSEQ multiplex PCR, the repertoire was profiled, and TCRdb retains in-frame clones only, with some absent. The table lists 150,000 or so clones, 75% to 95% of them singletons. The material sequenced was peripheral blood, taken on day 0 of AZD1222 vaccination. These receptors were collected from an adult in good health.

This chain links TRBV20-1 with TRBJ1-2; D is perhaps TRBD1 (6 bases). Trimming shortened V by 3 bases and J by 8 bases, and 16 bases separated the two germline ends. The CDR3 contains 13 residues. The germline gives CDR1 DFQATT, CDR2 SNEGSKA (reference sequence). CDR3 bases: TGCAGTGCTAGTCGAGATCAGGGGTGGGGCTACACCTTC. Translating gives CSASRDQGWGYTF.

The rearrangement joins TRBV9 to TRBJ2-5; D call uncertain. CDR1 is SGDLS, CDR2 YYNGEE, per germline. This CDR3 contains 16 residues. Deletions cut 0 bases from V and 4 bases from J, with 16 bases between. CDR3 protein: CASSVDPMPFGETQYF. The CDR3 DNA follows: TGTGCCAGCAGCGTAGATCCTATGCCCTTTGGAGAGACCCAGTACTTC.

The chain carries TRBV9 and TRBJ2-1, with 7 bases matching TRBD2. This CDR3 has 15 amino acids. Germline V gives CDR1 SGDLS, CDR2 YYNGEE. J was trimmed by 2 bases and V by 0 bases; bases with no gene match: 2. The CDR3 DNA sequence: TGTGCCAGCAGCGTAGCTGGGACTACCTACAATGAGCAGTTCTTC. It translates to CASSVAGTTYNEQFF.

V gene TRBV7-2 combines with J gene TRBJ1-1; D is ambiguous. Per germline, CDR1 SGHTA and CDR2 FQGNSA. The CDR3 runs to 13 residues. V lost 3 bases and J 2 bases, leaving 7 bases between the germline ends. In nucleotides, the CDR3 is TGTGCCAGCAGCTTGGGGTTTAACACTGAAGCTTTCTTT. Its translation: CASSLGFNTEAFF.

This clone was found once. The J gene is TRBJ1-5, the V gene TRBV27; the D is unclear. Germline CDR1 is MNHEY and CDR2 is SMNVEV (reference sequence). The V and J ends lost 6 bases and 2 bases respectively, with 11 bases between them. The CDR3 extends over 14 amino acids. The CDR3 bases are TGTGCCAGCAGCAGGACGGGCCGCAATCAGCCCCAGCATTTT. This codes for CASSRTGRNQPQHF.